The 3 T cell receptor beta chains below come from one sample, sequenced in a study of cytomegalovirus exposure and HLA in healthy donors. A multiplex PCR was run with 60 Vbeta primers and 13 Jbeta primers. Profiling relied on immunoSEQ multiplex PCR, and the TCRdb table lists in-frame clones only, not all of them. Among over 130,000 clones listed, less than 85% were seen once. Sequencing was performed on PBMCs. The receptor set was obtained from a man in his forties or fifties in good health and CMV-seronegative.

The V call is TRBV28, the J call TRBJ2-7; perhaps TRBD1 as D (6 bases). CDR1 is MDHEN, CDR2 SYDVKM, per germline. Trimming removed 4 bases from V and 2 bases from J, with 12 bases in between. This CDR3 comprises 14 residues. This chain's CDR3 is CASSSWDITYEQYF. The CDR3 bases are TGTGCCAGCAGTTCGTGGGACATCACCTACGAGCAGTACTTC. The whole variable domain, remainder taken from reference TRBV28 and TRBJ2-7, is DVKVTQSSRYLVKRTGEKVFLECVQDMDHENMFWYRQDPGLGLRLIYFSYDVKMKEKGDIPEGYSVSREKKERFSLILESASTNQTSMYLCASSSWDITYEQYFGPGTRLTVT.

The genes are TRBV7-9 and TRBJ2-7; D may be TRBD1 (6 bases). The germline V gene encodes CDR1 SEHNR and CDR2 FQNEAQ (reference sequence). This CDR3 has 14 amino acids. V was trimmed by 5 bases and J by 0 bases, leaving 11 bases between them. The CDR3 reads CASSPQGSSYEQYF. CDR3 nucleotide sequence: TGTGCCAGCAGCCCACAGGGAAGCTCCTACGAGCAGTACTTC.

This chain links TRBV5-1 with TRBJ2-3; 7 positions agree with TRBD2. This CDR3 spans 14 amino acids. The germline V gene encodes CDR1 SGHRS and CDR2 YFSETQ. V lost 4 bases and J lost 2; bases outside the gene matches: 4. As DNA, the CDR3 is TGCGCCAGCAGCGCGGGAGCCCTCACAGATACGCAGTATTTT. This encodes CASSAGALTDTQYF. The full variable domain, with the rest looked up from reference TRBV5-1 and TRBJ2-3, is KAGVTQTPRYLIKTRGQQVTLSCSPISGHRSVSWYQQTPGQGLQFLFEYFSETQRNKGNFPGRFSGRQFSNSRSEMNVSTLELGDSALYLCASSAGALTDTQYFGPGTRLTVL.